This passage covers 19 T cell receptor beta chains from one sample sequenced in a study of T cells after yellow fever vaccination. TCRdb processed the 5' RACE reads anew with MiXCR; each CDR3 protein has one entry. This sample has 300,000 or so distinct CDR3 sequences; 13% occur once, and the top ten carry around 0.49%. Sequences were derived from CD4+ T cells sorted from PBMCs, sampled 45 days after the yellow fever booster vaccination. These receptor sequences come from a man aged 30 to 45 who received the YFV17D yellow fever vaccine.

This clonotype was picked up a small number of times. The chain uses TRBV20-1 and TRBJ2-7; TRBD1 matches 7 bases. Germline V gene lookup returns CDR1 DFQATT and CDR2 SNEGSKA (reference sequence). The length of the CDR3 is 13 residues. With 6 bases clipped from V and 4 bases from J, the junction kept 9 bases outside the gene matches. In DNA, the CDR3 is TGCAGTGCAGCCCGGGACAGCTCATACGAGCAGTACTTC. Protein: CSAARDSSYEQYF.

The CDR3 nucleotides are TGTGCCAGCAGCTTGCAGGGGGCAATGGTTTACTCCTACGAGCAGTACTTC. Its protein product is CASSLQGAMVYSYEQYF. The chain carries TRBV7-2 and TRBJ2-7; TRBD1 agrees at 8 bases. Germline-derived CDR1 and CDR2 are SGHTA and FQGNSA. The J segment lost 0 bases and the V segment lost 3 bases, leaving 10 bases of the junction unmatched. This CDR3 region has 17 residues.

The genes are TRBV4-3 and TRBJ1-1; tentative D call: TRBD1 (5 bases). Germline loops: CDR1 LGHNA, CDR2 YSLEER. The CDR3 covers 15 residues. Deletions cut 0 bases from V and 7 bases from J, with 15 bases between. This CDR3 reads CASSQEGGVENEAFF. DNA of the CDR3: TGCGCCAGCAGCCAAGAGGGGGGGGTTGAAAATGAAGCTTTCTTT.

In DNA form, the CDR3 reads TGCGCCAGCAGCCGGAGCCCCGGGACTAGCGGGTATGAGCAGTTCTTC. Translated: CASSRSPGTSGYEQFF. This rearrangement joins TRBV4-1 to TRBJ2-1; 12 nucleotides match TRBD2. Germline V gene data show CDR1 as MGHRA and CDR2 as YSYEKL. The CDR3 totals 16 residues. V shed 4 bases, J shed 8 bases, and the junction held 9 bases outside the gene matches.

This clonotype occurred many times. V usage is TRBV5-6 and J usage is TRBJ1-2; tentative D call: TRBD1 (5 bases). This CDR3 is 17 amino acids long. The V end lost 0 bases, the J end lost 0 bases, and 15 bases lay between the germline ends. Germline CDR1 SGHDT, CDR2 YYEEEE. The CDR3 reads CASSLGGTARTNYGYTF. Written as DNA, the CDR3 is TGTGCCAGCAGCTTGGGTGGGACCGCGCGTACTAACTATGGCTACACCTTC.

This clonotype has only a few counts. The V gene is TRBV7-2, the J gene TRBJ2-7; 7 bases match TRBD1. The germline V gene encodes CDR1 SGHTA and CDR2 FQGNSA. V lost 5 bases, J lost 0 bases, and 10 bases stayed unmatched. The CDR3 consists of 16 residues. The CDR3 nucleotides are TGTGCCAGCAGCCCAGATCTACGGACAGGCTCCTACGAGCAGTACTTC. This translates into CASSPDLRTGSYEQYF.

In its sample, this clonotype was seen a few times. The chain employs TRBV20-1 and TRBJ2-3, with 8 positions matching TRBD2. The CDR3 extends over 14 amino acids. J was trimmed by 5 bases and V by 4 bases; bases with no gene match: 8. Per the germline V gene, CDR1 is DFQATT and CDR2 is SNEGSKA (reference sequence). The CDR3 bases are TGCAGTGCTAAACAGCGGGAGCCGCGAGATACGCAGTATTTT. Protein product: CSAKQREPRDTQYF.

This clonotype came up many times. In DNA, the CDR3 is TGTGCCAGCAGCCCAAGTAGCGGGAGTGGTTCCTACAATGAGCAGTTCTTC. Its translation: CASSPSSGSGSYNEQFF. The chain recombines TRBV9 with TRBJ2-1; 9 nucleotides match TRBD2. Germline CDR1 is SGDLS and CDR2 is YYNGEE. There are 17 residues in the CDR3. V lost 4 bases and J lost 1; bases outside the gene matches: 9.

This clonotype was seen a handful of times. This chain joins TRBV29-1 and TRBJ2-5, with D possibly TRBD1 on 6 matching bases. The CDR3 is 16 residues long. Trimming took off 7 bases at V and 4 bases at J, with 25 bases between the two ends. Germline V gene data show CDR1 as SQVTM and CDR2 as ANQGSEA. The CDR3 region is CSGMTQGRRSAETQYF. Written as DNA, the CDR3 is TGCAGCGGTATGACACAGGGAAGGAGGTCGGCAGAGACCCAGTACTTC.

With regard to this clonotype: At one of its ends the junction is not consistent with the germline gene, which may arise from a read error. The gene calls are TRBV20-1 and TRBJ2-5, with 7 bases fitting TRBD1. The CDR3 runs to 13 residues. CDR1 is DFQATT and CDR2 is SNEGSKA in the germline V gene (reference sequence). CDR3 in DNA: TGCAGTGCTAAACTGGGACAGAGGGAGAACCAGTACTTC. Translation gives CSAKLGQRENQYF.

The chain joins TRBV4-3 to TRBJ2-1, with 13 bases that match TRBD2. The CDR3 spans 18 residues. CDR1 LGHNA and CDR2 YSLEER come from the germline V gene. V lost 4 bases to trimming and J lost 6 bases; unmatched junction nucleotides: 12. The DNA for the CDR3 is TGCGCCAGCAGCCCCTCTATTGTCGGGACTAGCGGGACCAATGAGCAGTTCTTC. Its translation is CASSPSIVGTSGTNEQFF.

This clonotype was counted a few times. The CDR3 DNA reads TGTGCCAGCAGCTTAGACCCTCAGACTAGCGGGATGTCCTACAATGAGCAGTTCTTC. Translation gives CASSLDPQTSGMSYNEQFF. The J gene is TRBJ2-1, the V gene TRBV11-2, with TRBD2 matching 11 bases. Germline CDR1 and CDR2: SGHAT and FQNNGV. There are 19 residues in the CDR3. J lost 1 base, V lost 0 bases, and 8 bases had no gene match.

This clonotype was detected only a few times. The J gene is TRBJ2-1, the V gene TRBV12-5; the D is unclear. V lost 6 bases and J lost 4, with 16 bases in between. There are 15 residues in the CDR3. Germline-derived CDR1 and CDR2 are LGHNT and FRNRAP. Written as DNA, the CDR3 is TGTGCTAGTGGCTACTACTTAGCAGAGTACAATGAGCAGTTCTTC. It is translated as CASGYYLAEYNEQFF.

The chain recombines TRBV15 with TRBJ2-5; possible D gene TRBD2, 6 bases. The CDR3 loop spans 14 amino acids. Germline CDR1 is LNHNV and CDR2 is YYDKDF (reference sequence). Trimming took off 5 bases at V and 5 bases at J, with 15 bases between the two ends. The CDR3 nucleotides read TGTGCCACCAGCCCCGGGACTCGTCAGGAGACCCAGTACTTC. Its protein product is CATSPGTRQETQYF.

This clonotype was counted only a few times. J is TRBJ2-7 and V is TRBV20-1, with TRBD1 identical over 7 bases. The ends lost 0 bases at V and 2 bases at J; junction bases unmatched: 7. Germline V gene sequence: CDR1 DFQATT, CDR2 SNEGSKA (reference sequence). There are 15 residues in the CDR3. Written as DNA, the CDR3 is TGCAGTGCTAGAGATCCGCAGGGGGATGCCTACGAGCAGTACTTC. Translation gives CSARDPQGDAYEQYF.

This clonotype has just a few counts. The genes are TRBV7-9 and TRBJ2-1, with D tentatively TRBD1 or TRBD2 (5 bases each). V lost 5 bases, J lost 12 bases, and 17 bases lay in between. From germline, CDR1 is SEHNR and CDR2 FQNEAQ (reference sequence). The CDR3 length is 13 residues. DNA for the CDR3: TGTGCCAGCAGCCCGGGGCCAACTAGGGGGCAGTTCTTC. This sequence encodes CASSPGPTRGQFF.

The gene calls are TRBV5-1 and TRBJ1-1; no reliable D call. The V gene's germline CDR1 is SGHRS and CDR2 YFSETQ. V was clipped by 2 bases and J by 5 bases, with 10 bases between them. The length of the CDR3 is 13 residues. Written as DNA, the CDR3 is TGCGCCAGCAGCTTTCGAGGGTCGACTGAAGCTTTCTTT. The encoded protein is CASSFRGSTEAFF.

The table lists this clonotype with many counts. V is TRBV18 and J is TRBJ1-4; 9 positions match TRBD1. With V trimmed by 3 bases and J by 14 bases, 4 bases remained unmatched. The length of the CDR3 is 12 residues. Germline V CDR1 and CDR2: KGHSH, LQKENI. CDR3 nucleotide sequence: TGTGCCAGCTCACCGGGACAGGGCGGGCTGTTTTTT. Its translation is CASSPGQGGLFF.

The chain uses TRBV5-1 and TRBJ1-2; 8 bases are a match to TRBD1. The CDR3 runs 18 residues. The junction had 15 bases not matched to a gene; V was cut back by 3 bases and J by 2 bases. Germline values: CDR1 SGHRS, CDR2 YFSETQ. The CDR3 nucleotides read TGCGCCAGCAGCTCCTCAGCCCTGGGACAGGCCCCCAACTATGGCTACACCTTC. Protein product: CASSSSALGQAPNYGYTF.